These T cell receptor beta chains were read from a single sample in a study of cytomegalovirus exposure and HLA in healthy donors. This table comes from immunoSEQ multiplex PCR, and its TCRdb copy is limited to in-frame clones, with some not included. The table has under 150,000 clones, 70% to 85% seen once. The specimen sequenced was PBMCs. Receptors originate from a man between 18 and 29 years old in good health and CMV-seronegative. The CDR3 runs from the conserved cysteine through the conserved F or W. The order of the fields is clone size, J gene, V gene, D gene, CDR3 protein, CDR3 DNA. A D gene is named only where the DNA matches it firmly. Expanded clones are given a class, and other clones once, few, many or no size at all.

clone size: once; J gene: TRBJ1-1; V gene: TRBV27; D gene: -; CDR3 protein: CASRVGGSAEAFF; CDR3 DNA: TGTGCCAGCAGAGTCGGCGGCTCGGCTGAAGCTTTCTTT
clone size: -; J gene: TRBJ2-5; V gene: TRBV25-1; D gene: TRBD2; CDR3 protein: CASSPTSGGAEETQYF; CDR3 DNA: TGTGCCAGCAGTCCCACTAGCGGGGGGGCCGAGGAGACCCAGTACTTC
clone size: -; J gene: TRBJ2-7; V gene: TRBV5-4; D gene: TRBD2; CDR3 protein: CASSLGAGRGAPYEQYF; CDR3 DNA: TGTGCCAGCAGCTTGGGGGCTGGGCGGGGGGCGCCCTACGAGCAGTACTTC
clone size: few; J gene: TRBJ2-1; V gene: TRBV7-3; D gene: -; CDR3 protein: CASSPQTGYEQFF; CDR3 DNA: TGTGCCAGCAGCCCCCAAACGGGGTATGAGCAGTTCTTC
clone size: -; J gene: TRBJ1-1; V gene: TRBV9; D gene: -; CDR3 protein: CASSVEADTEAFF; CDR3 DNA: TGTGCCAGCAGCGTAGAGGCGGACACTGAAGCTTTCTTT
clone size: -; J gene: TRBJ1-2; V gene: TRBV27; D gene: TRBD1; CDR3 protein: CASSLFAQGNYGYTF; CDR3 DNA: TGTGCCAGCAGTTTATTTGCACAGGGGAACTATGGCTACACCTTC
clone size: few; J gene: TRBJ1-4; V gene: TRBV5-4; D gene: TRBD1; CDR3 protein: CASSLFRDSNEKLFF; CDR3 DNA: TGTGCCAGCAGCTTGTTTCGGGACAGTAATGAAAAACTGTTTTTT
clone size: -; J gene: TRBJ1-1; V gene: TRBV11-1; D gene: TRBD1; CDR3 protein: CASSFGTGRDTEAFF; CDR3 DNA: TGTGCCAGCAGCTTCGGGACAGGGAGGGACACTGAAGCTTTCTTT
clone size: -; J gene: TRBJ2-1; V gene: TRBV7-9; D gene: -; CDR3 protein: CSSSPDRSSYNEQFF; CDR3 DNA: TGTTCCAGCAGCCCGGACAGAAGCTCCTACAATGAGCAGTTCTTC
clone size: -; J gene: TRBJ2-2; V gene: TRBV4-3; D gene: -; CDR3 protein: CASSQEGWGGSNTGELFF; CDR3 DNA: TGCGCCAGCAGCCAAGAAGGTTGGGGGGGCTCGAACACCGGGGAGCTGTTTTTT
clone size: few; J gene: TRBJ2-1; V gene: TRBV19; D gene: -; CDR3 protein: CASSPRDTLSYNEQFF; CDR3 DNA: TGTGCCAGTAGTCCCAGGGACACCCTCTCCTACAATGAGCAGTTCTTC
clone size: -; J gene: TRBJ2-1; V gene: TRBV11-2; D gene: -; CDR3 protein: CASSLDPGQYNEQFF; CDR3 DNA: TGTGCCAGCAGCTTAGACCCCGGACAGTACAATGAGCAGTTCTTC
clone size: -; J gene: TRBJ1-1; V gene: TRBV7-6; D gene: -; CDR3 protein: CASSLARGSGTEAFF; CDR3 DNA: TGTGCCAGCAGCTTAGCGCGGGGGTCGGGCACTGAAGCTTTCTTT
clone size: once; J gene: TRBJ2-3; V gene: TRBV11-2; D gene: TRBD2; CDR3 protein: CASSSIAGGPDTQYF; CDR3 DNA: TGTGCCAGCAGCTCTATAGCGGGGGGGCCAGATACGCAGTATTTT
clone size: once; J gene: TRBJ2-1; V gene: TRBV5-1; D gene: TRBD1; CDR3 protein: CASSLTGTGGWNEQFF; CDR3 DNA: TGCGCCAGCAGCTTAACCGGGACAGGGGGTTGGAATGAGCAGTTCTTC
clone size: -; J gene: TRBJ2-3; V gene: TRBV7-2; D gene: -; CDR3 protein: CASSSFWGGTDTQYF; CDR3 DNA: TGTGCCAGCAGCTCCTTCTGGGGGGGCACAGATACGCAGTATTTT
clone size: -; J gene: TRBJ2-3; V gene: TRBV4-3; D gene: -; CDR3 protein: CASSRGLRDTQYF; CDR3 DNA: TGCGCCAGCAGCCGCGGACTGCGAGATACGCAGTATTTT
clone size: -; J gene: TRBJ1-1; V gene: TRBV5-6; D gene: TRBD1; CDR3 protein: CASSLRGPNTEAFF; CDR3 DNA: TGTGCCAGCAGCCTCAGGGGGCCTAACACTGAAGCTTTCTTT
clone size: -; J gene: TRBJ1-2; V gene: TRBV10-2; D gene: -; CDR3 protein: CASSDIIGYTF; CDR3 DNA: TGCGCCAGCAGTGATATTATAGGCTACACCTTC
clone size: -; J gene: TRBJ1-1; V gene: TRBV11-1; D gene: TRBD1; CDR3 protein: CASSHFSGGGGTEAFF; CDR3 DNA: TGTGCCAGCAGCCACTTTTCAGGGGGCGGTGGCACTGAAGCTTTCTTT
clone size: -; J gene: TRBJ1-6; V gene: TRBV10-2; D gene: -; CDR3 protein: CASSEYRANSPLHF; CDR3 DNA: TGCGCCAGCAGTGAGTACAGGGCGAATTCACCTCTCCACTTT
clone size: -; J gene: TRBJ2-1; V gene: TRBV5-1; D gene: TRBD2; CDR3 protein: CASSFAGGRERMRSEQFF; CDR3 DNA: TGCGCCAGCAGCTTCGCGGGAGGGAGGGAGAGGATGAGGAGTGAGCAGTTCTTC
clone size: -; J gene: TRBJ1-1; V gene: TRBV7-3; D gene: -; CDR3 protein: CASSSYAGAEAFF; CDR3 DNA: TGTGCCAGCAGCTCTTATGCGGGCGCTGAAGCTTTCTTT
clone size: once; J gene: TRBJ1-2; V gene: TRBV9; D gene: -; CDR3 protein: CASSDAGNPYGYTF; CDR3 DNA: TGTGCCAGCAGCGATGCAGGGAACCCCTATGGCTACACCTTC
clone size: -; J gene: TRBJ2-7; V gene: TRBV2; D gene: -; CDR3 protein: CASSRRQLYEQYF; CDR3 DNA: TGTGCCAGCAGCCGACGACAGCTTTACGAGCAGTACTTC
clone size: -; J gene: TRBJ2-7; V gene: TRBV19; D gene: -; CDR3 protein: CASSRLSSYEQYF; CDR3 DNA: TGTGCCAGTAGTAGGTTGAGCTCCTACGAGCAGTACTTC
clone size: -; J gene: TRBJ2-5; V gene: TRBV9; D gene: TRBD2; CDR3 protein: CASGSGGAETQYF; CDR3 DNA: TGTGCCAGCGGGAGCGGGGGGGCGGAGACCCAGTACTTC
clone size: -; J gene: TRBJ2-3; V gene: TRBV18; D gene: -; CDR3 protein: CASSPRDFTDTQYF; CDR3 DNA: TGTGCCAGCTCACCGCGGGACTTCACAGATACGCAGTATTTT
clone size: -; J gene: TRBJ2-3; V gene: TRBV4-1; D gene: -; CDR3 protein: CASSRQEVGDTQYF; CDR3 DNA: TGCGCCAGCAGCCGCCAGGAGGTCGGGGATACGCAGTATTTT
clone size: -; J gene: TRBJ1-5; V gene: TRBV18; D gene: TRBD1; CDR3 protein: CASSPRGAGGNQPQHF; CDR3 DNA: TGTGCCAGCTCACCCAGGGGGGCTGGGGGCAATCAGCCCCAGCATTTT
clone size: -; J gene: TRBJ1-1; V gene: TRBV11-2; D gene: -; CDR3 protein: CASSFALTGNTEAFF; CDR3 DNA: TGTGCCAGCAGCTTCGCCTTGACAGGGAACACTGAAGCTTTCTTT
clone size: -; J gene: TRBJ2-7; V gene: TRBV5-6; D gene: -; CDR3 protein: CASSFRDITYEQYF; CDR3 DNA: TGTGCCAGCAGCTTCCGGGACATCACCTACGAGCAGTACTTC
clone size: -; J gene: TRBJ2-1; V gene: TRBV9; D gene: TRBD2; CDR3 protein: CASSDGTSGHEQFF; CDR3 DNA: TGTGCCAGCAGCGACGGGACTAGCGGACATGAGCAGTTCTTC
clone size: -; J gene: TRBJ2-7; V gene: TRBV5-6; D gene: TRBD1; CDR3 protein: CASSLARPGQLSYEQYF; CDR3 DNA: TGTGCCAGCAGCTTGGCACGACCGGGACAGCTCTCCTACGAGCAGTACTTC
clone size: -; J gene: TRBJ1-4; V gene: TRBV7-9; D gene: TRBD1; CDR3 protein: CASSSTGVGTNEKLFF; CDR3 DNA: TGTGCCAGCAGCTCCACAGGGGTAGGAACTAATGAAAAACTGTTTTTT
clone size: -; J gene: TRBJ1-1; V gene: TRBV27; D gene: TRBD1; CDR3 protein: CASSDRGGTTEAFF; CDR3 DNA: TGTGCCAGCAGTGACAGGGGAGGTACCACTGAAGCTTTCTTT
clone size: -; J gene: TRBJ1-2; V gene: TRBV5-8; D gene: TRBD1; CDR3 protein: CASSFGQGPGSGYTF; CDR3 DNA: TGTGCCAGCAGCTTTGGACAGGGGCCCGGAAGCGGCTACACCTTC
clone size: -; J gene: TRBJ2-3; V gene: TRBV19; D gene: TRBD2; CDR3 protein: CASRGGLAVTDTQYF; CDR3 DNA: TGTGCCAGTAGGGGAGGGCTAGCGGTAACAGATACGCAGTATTTT
clone size: -; J gene: TRBJ2-7; V gene: TRBV13; D gene: TRBD2; CDR3 protein: CASSPPSGGAYEQYF; CDR3 DNA: TGTGCCAGCAGCCCTCCTAGCGGGGGGGCATACGAGCAGTACTTC
clone size: -; J gene: TRBJ1-1; V gene: TRBV5-1; D gene: TRBD1; CDR3 protein: CASSSTGSNTEAFF; CDR3 DNA: TGCGCCAGCAGCTCGACAGGGAGTAACACTGAAGCTTTCTTT
clone size: -; J gene: TRBJ1-5; V gene: TRBV19; D gene: TRBD1; CDR3 protein: CASSMGTGLREPQHF; CDR3 DNA: TGTGCCAGTAGTATGGGGACAGGGTTAAGGGAGCCCCAGCATTTT
clone size: -; J gene: TRBJ1-5; V gene: TRBV6-6; D gene: TRBD1; CDR3 protein: CASTQVTGGEDQPQHF; CDR3 DNA: TGTGCCAGCACCCAGGTAACAGGGGGCGAAGACCAGCCCCAGCATTTT
clone size: -; J gene: TRBJ1-1; V gene: TRBV6-6; D gene: -; CDR3 protein: CASSAGVGVTSEAFF; CDR3 DNA: TGTGCCAGCAGTGCGGGGGTGGGAGTAACGAGTGAAGCTTTCTTT
clone size: -; J gene: TRBJ1-1; V gene: TRBV12-5; D gene: -; CDR3 protein: CASGLAQSGDTEAFF; CDR3 DNA: TGTGCTAGTGGTTTGGCCCAGTCAGGGGACACTGAAGCTTTCTTT
clone size: -; J gene: TRBJ2-5; V gene: TRBV6-6; D gene: -; CDR3 protein: CAAATSRETQYF; CDR3 DNA: TGTGCCGCGGCGACTAGTCGAGAGACCCAGTACTTC
clone size: -; J gene: TRBJ1-4; V gene: TRBV9; D gene: -; CDR3 protein: CASSVGGRTNEKLFF; CDR3 DNA: TGTGCCAGCAGCGTAGGGGGCCGCACTAATGAAAAACTGTTTTTT
clone size: -; J gene: TRBJ1-2; V gene: TRBV9; D gene: -; CDR3 protein: CASSLAGMVDGYTF; CDR3 DNA: TGTGCCAGCAGCCTGGCAGGGATGGTAGATGGCTACACCTTC
clone size: -; J gene: TRBJ2-7; V gene: TRBV5-5; D gene: TRBD2; CDR3 protein: CASSLGSLAGYSYEQYF; CDR3 DNA: TGTGCCAGCAGCCTAGGGTCACTAGCGGGGTACTCCTACGAGCAGTACTTC
clone size: -; J gene: TRBJ1-1; V gene: TRBV10-2; D gene: -; CDR3 protein: CASGEQANTEAFF; CDR3 DNA: TGCGCCAGCGGTGAACAGGCGAACACTGAAGCTTTCTTT
clone size: -; J gene: TRBJ2-3; V gene: TRBV5-4; D gene: -; CDR3 protein: CASSWHTNTQYF; CDR3 DNA: TGTGCCAGCAGCTGGCATACAAATACGCAGTATTTT
clone size: -; J gene: TRBJ2-1; V gene: TRBV13; D gene: TRBD2; CDR3 protein: CASSSGLAEKDEQFF; CDR3 DNA: TGTGCCAGCAGCTCGGGACTAGCGGAAAAGGATGAGCAGTTCTTC
clone size: once; J gene: TRBJ2-5; V gene: TRBV2; D gene: -; CDR3 protein: CASKGGSGGPRTGTQYF; CDR3 DNA: TGTGCCAGCAAGGGGGGCTCGGGGGGCCCTAGGACGGGGACCCAGTACTTC
clone size: once; J gene: TRBJ2-7; V gene: TRBV15; D gene: -; CDR3 protein: CATSRDLMARSYEQYF; CDR3 DNA: TGTGCCACCAGCAGAGATCTGATGGCTCGCTCCTACGAGCAGTACTTC
clone size: -; J gene: TRBJ1-1; V gene: TRBV4-3; D gene: -; CDR3 protein: CASSQDLRAEGTEAFF; CDR3 DNA: TGCGCCAGCAGCCAAGATCTGAGGGCGGAGGGGACTGAAGCTTTCTTT
clone size: -; J gene: TRBJ2-6; V gene: TRBV7-8; D gene: TRBD1; CDR3 protein: CASSVGDRGTGANVLTF; CDR3 DNA: TGTGCCAGCAGTGTAGGGGACAGGGGTACTGGGGCCAACGTCCTGACTTTC